This TCR beta chain was observed in a study of shared clonotypes between healthy human individuals. General study points: What naive subsets generally showed was a larger estimated richness than memory subsets showed.

Of note for this clone: Its cognate antigen is unknown.

CD45RA-negative memory and CD45RA+ naive subsets were split from the CD4+ cells. Data came from immunoSEQ multiplex PCR; TCRdb stores just in-frame clones and leaves some out. The sample consists of around 2.1 million clones, roughly 95% of them appearing once. Trimming took 0 bases from V and 5 from J, leaving 17 bases between them. This CDR3 is 16 amino acids long. Germline loops: CDR1 SGHRS, CDR2 YFSETQ. Sequenced input: naive CD4+ T cells sorted from blood. Subset reported: CD45RA+ positively selected. The rearrangement links TRBV5-1 to TRBJ2-5, with D possibly called TRBD1 or TRBD2 (5 bases each). This clonotype originated in a young man in good health. CDR3 DNA: TGCGCCAGCAGCTTGGGGGGGATTGGAGATCGGGAGACCCAGTACTTC. It codes for CASSLGGIGDRETQYF. Supplemented by reference TRBV5-1 and TRBJ2-5, the full variable domain reads KAGVTQTPRYLIKTRGQQVTLSCSPISGHRSVSWYQQTPGQGLQFLFEYFSETQRNKGNFPGRFSGRQFSNSRSEMNVSTLELGDSALYLCASSLGGIGDRETQYFGPGTRLLVL.